The entry below describes one T cell receptor beta chain. The method was immunoSEQ multiplex PCR; TCRdb's version includes in-frame clones alone and lacks a portion of them. The data show over 200,000 clones, about 83% seen once. The data were taken from a study of blood T cell repertoires in COVID-19. Across the study: Sources were T cells, B-cell-depleted T cells, or PBMCs; the material itself was cDNA or gDNA.

CDR1 SNHLY and CDR2 FYNNEI come from the germline V gene. The V and J ends lost 10 bases and 6 bases respectively, with 18 bases between them. The CDR3 has 13 amino acids. The sample was peripheral blood. The clonotype was recovered from a woman aged 25 to 39 with COVID-19, enrolled during active disease. The rearrangement uses TRBV2 and TRBJ1-2; D gene uncertain. The CDR3 bases are TGTGCCACCCTTTTAAGGCAGGCAGATGGCTACACCTTC. Protein sequence: CATLLRQADGYTF.